Shown below are 23 T cell receptor beta chains from a single sample sequenced in a study of cytomegalovirus exposure and HLA in healthy donors. PCR amplification relied on 60 Vbeta primers (plus 13 Jbeta primers). Sequencing used immunoSEQ multiplex PCR; TCRdb keeps in-frame clones, though not all of them. The sample has about 150,000 clones, about 85% seen once. Sequences were obtained from PBMCs. The origin of the receptors is a woman under 30 in good health and CMV-seronegative.

This chain connects TRBV5-1 to TRBJ1-5, with TRBD1 identical over 8 bases. V gave up 5 bases and J gave up 5 bases; unmatched junction bases: 9. The CDR3 length is 15 residues. Germline lookup yields CDR1 SGHRS and CDR2 YFSETQ. This CDR3 reads CASSPTDRGDQPQHF. CDR3 bases: TGCGCCAGCAGTCCCACCGACAGGGGAGATCAGCCCCAGCATTTT.

This clone was recorded only once. This chain uses TRBV5-4 with TRBJ2-1; D is uncertain. The germline V and J ends were trimmed by 0 bases and 7 bases, with 8 bases remaining between them. This CDR3 spans 13 amino acids. Per germline, CDR1 SGHNT and CDR2 YYREEE (reference sequence). CDR3 nucleotides: TGTGCCAGCAGCTTGGCCTGGAGTAATGAGCAGTTCTTC. Amino acid sequence: CASSLAWSNEQFF. The full variable domain, in which reference TRBV5-4 and TRBJ2-1 provide the parts outside the CDR3, is ETGVTQSPTHLIKTRGQQVTLRCSSQSGHNTVSWYQQALGQGPQFIFQYYREEENGRGNFPPRFSGLQFPNYSSELNVNALELDDSALYLCASSLAWSNEQFFGPGTRLTVL.

This clone showed up just a few times. This chain joins TRBV6-6 and TRBJ1-1; D might be TRBD1 (6 bases). The CDR3 spans 14 residues. The germline V and J ends were trimmed by 5 bases and 10 bases, with 20 bases remaining between them. Germline V gives CDR1 MNHNY, CDR2 SVGAGI (reference sequence). The CDR3 spells CASSNRDSNFSAFF. In DNA, the CDR3 is TGTGCCAGCAGTAACAGGGATTCGAACTTTTCAGCTTTCTTT.

The rearrangement uses TRBV27 and TRBJ2-1, with D unclear. With 3 bases removed from V and 10 bases from J, the gap between germline ends came to 7 bases. Germline CDR1 MNHEY, CDR2 SMNVEV (reference sequence). The CDR3 loop spans 11 amino acids. The CDR3 region has the DNA TGTGCCAGCAGTTTCGCCGGGGAGCAGTTCTTC. Its protein product is CASSFAGEQFF.

The rearrangement joins TRBV10-2 to TRBJ2-5; maybe TRBD2 (6 bases). Looked up from germline, CDR1 is WSHSY and CDR2 is SAAADI. Trimming took 4 bases from V and 5 from J, leaving 11 bases between them. This CDR3 is 13 amino acids long. The CDR3 reads CASSAGVTETQYF. Here the CDR3 DNA reads TGCGCCAGCAGTGCGGGGGTTACGGAGACCCAGTACTTC.

This chain uses TRBV9 with TRBJ1-4; D call uncertain. Germline lookup yields CDR1 SGDLS and CDR2 YYNGEE. V dropped 0 bases and J dropped 7 bases, with 10 bases sitting between them. This CDR3 contains 14 residues. The chain's CDR3 is CASSVATQAEKLFF. In nucleotides, the CDR3 is TGTGCCAGCAGCGTAGCTACCCAGGCTGAAAAACTGTTTTTT.

This clone occurred a few times. The rearrangement joins TRBV7-9 to TRBJ2-7; 9 bases line up with TRBD1. CDR3 length: 13 amino acids. The junction had 3 bases not matched to a gene; V was cut back by 5 bases and J by 4 bases. The V gene's germline CDR1 is SEHNR and CDR2 FQNEAQ (reference sequence). The CDR3 DNA sequence: TGTGCCAGCAGCCCGGGACAGGGATACGAGCAGTACTTC. Its protein product is CASSPGQGYEQYF.

J is TRBJ1-3 and V is TRBV27; 9 nucleotides match TRBD1. The CDR3 runs to 18 residues. Germline CDR1 is MNHEY and CDR2 is SMNVEV (reference sequence). With V trimmed by 0 bases and J by 0 bases, 6 bases remained unmatched. CDR3 residues: CASSLSGQGPLSGNTIYF. CDR3 DNA: TGTGCCAGCAGTTTATCGGGACAGGGCCCGCTCTCTGGAAACACCATATATTTT.

This chain connects TRBV5-4 to TRBJ2-3; 8 bases map to TRBD2. The trim removed 3 bases at V and 0 bases at J, leaving 6 bases unmatched. The CDR3 length is 16 residues. CDR1 SGHNT and CDR2 YYREEE come from the germline V gene (reference sequence). CDR3 region: CASSWGGGGSTDTQYF. In nucleotides, the CDR3 is TGTGCCAGCAGCTGGGGGGGCGGGGGGAGCACAGATACGCAGTATTTT.

V and J are TRBV5-4 and TRBJ1-2; 9 bases agree with TRBD1. The V gene end was trimmed by 1 base and the J gene end by 4 bases; junction bases not matched to a gene: 5. Germline V gene sequence: CDR1 SGHNT, CDR2 YYREEE (reference sequence). This CDR3 is built from 15 residues. This CDR3 is CASSLSGQGIYGYTF. The CDR3 coding sequence is TGTGCCAGCAGCTTGAGTGGACAGGGGATCTATGGCTACACCTTC.

This clone was observed a few times. This sequence joins TRBV7-9 and TRBJ2-6; D may be TRBD1 (5 bases). Germline-derived CDR1 and CDR2 are SEHNR and FQNEAQ (reference sequence). This CDR3 region has 14 residues. The V and J ends lost 8 bases and 0 bases respectively, with 8 bases between them. CDR3 coding DNA: TGTGCCAGCGTGACAGACTCTGGGGCCAACGTCCTGACTTTC. Translated: CASVTDSGANVLTF.

This chain uses TRBV5-4 with TRBJ2-7; D may be TRBD1 (5 bases). Trimming pared 1 base from V and 1 base from J, leaving 6 bases between. The germline V gene has CDR1 SGHNT and CDR2 YYREEE (reference sequence). The CDR3 loop spans 13 amino acids. The CDR3 DNA is TGTGCCAGCAGCTTGACAGGATCCTACGAGCAGTACTTC. Translating gives CASSLTGSYEQYF.

V usage is TRBV28 and J usage is TRBJ1-2; D remains ambiguous. CDR1 and CDR2 from the germline V gene are MDHEN and SYDVKM. Trimming took 3 bases from V and 4 from J, leaving 18 bases between them. The length of the CDR3 is 16 residues. The CDR3 sequence: CASSLLQSQKFYGYTF. In nucleotides, the CDR3 is TGTGCCAGCAGTTTGTTACAGAGTCAAAAGTTCTATGGCTACACCTTC.

The J gene is TRBJ2-7, the V gene TRBV4-2, with TRBD1 identical over 11 bases. V trimming: 1 base; J trimming: 6 bases; junction bases outside the gene matches: 8. The CDR3 covers 16 residues. The germline CDR1 and CDR2 sequences are LGHNA and YNFKEQ. The CDR3 DNA is TGTGCCAGCAGCCAAGTTAGGACAGGGGGCTCAGTCGAGCAGTACTTC. Translating gives CASSQVRTGGSVEQYF.

This clone occurred a few times. The chain recombines TRBV9 with TRBJ2-1; 11 bases match TRBD2. The germline gives CDR1 SGDLS, CDR2 YYNGEE. The CDR3 has 19 residues. Trimming cost V 0 bases and J 2 bases; bases outside gene matches: 10. The CDR3 nucleotides read TGTGCCAGCAGCGTAGGAAGGGATGCTAGCGGGGGGACCTACAATGAGCAGTTCTTC. It yields the protein CASSVGRDASGGTYNEQFF. Full variable domain (missing parts from reference TRBV9 and TRBJ2-1): DSGVTQTPKHLITATGQRVTLRCSPRSGDLSVYWYQQSLDQGLQFLIQYYNGEERAKGNILERFSAQQFPDLHSELNLSSLELGDSALYFCASSVGRDASGGTYNEQFFGPGTRLTVL.

The CDR3 is CASIKSRGQGPNSPLHF. The DNA for the CDR3 is TGTGCCAGCATAAAAAGCCGGGGACAGGGACCGAATTCACCCCTCCACTTT. The rearrangement joins TRBV28 to TRBJ1-6, with 9 bases aligning to TRBD1. The ends lost 7 bases at V and 7 bases at J; junction bases unmatched: 14. The CDR3 extends over 17 amino acids. The germline V gene has CDR1 MDHEN and CDR2 SYDVKM.

The chain combines TRBV19 with TRBJ2-7; maybe TRBD1 (8 bases). Germline values: CDR1 LNHDA, CDR2 SQIVND (reference sequence). The length of the CDR3 is 13 residues. V was cut by 8 bases and J by 5 bases, with 16 bases left in between. In DNA form, the CDR3 reads TGTGCCAGTGGGGGGGGACAGGCTAACGAGCAGTACTTC. It encodes CASGGGQANEQYF.

This chain joins TRBV5-1 and TRBJ2-3, with D maybe TRBD1 (5 bases). Between the trimmed V and J ends, which lost 4 bases and 7 bases, there was a span of 28 bases. From germline, CDR1 is SGHRS and CDR2 YFSETQ. CDR3 size: 18 residues. The DNA for the CDR3 is TGCGCCAGCAGCCGTGGAAGAGACTTGACAGCATTATGGAATACGCAGTATTTT. This translates into CASSRGRDLTALWNTQYF.

The chain recombines TRBV4-1 with TRBJ2-7; D is possibly TRBD1 (5 bases). Germline CDR1 MGHRA, CDR2 YSYEKL. V lost 0 bases, J lost 2 bases, and 17 bases lay in between. This CDR3 spans 17 amino acids. The CDR3, as DNA: TGCGCCAGCAGCCAAGATAGGGGAAACTCTAACCCCTACGAGCAGTACTTC. This gives the protein CASSQDRGNSNPYEQYF.

This sequence joins TRBV19 and TRBJ2-1; possible D gene TRBD2, 6 bases. The germline V gene has CDR1 LNHDA and CDR2 SQIVND (reference sequence). V was cut by 7 bases and J by 3 bases, with 10 bases left in between. The CDR3 loop spans 13 amino acids. As DNA, the CDR3 is TGTGCCAGTACCTCGGGACTCTACAATGAGCAGTTCTTC. It codes for CASTSGLYNEQFF.

This clone was seen a handful of times. J is TRBJ2-5 and V is TRBV2; TRBD1 matches 8 bases. The last part of the DNA fits TRBJ2-7 better; the J call may be wrong. CDR3 length: 15 residues. Germline CDR1 and CDR2: SNHLY and FYNNEI. The CDR3, as DNA: TGTGCCAGCAGAGGGGGGACAGGAGGGATCTACGAGCAGTACTTC. Its protein is CASRGGTGGIYEQYF.

This clone showed up just once. The V call is TRBV7-2, the J call TRBJ2-2; the match to TRBD2 covers 9 bases. With V trimmed by 5 bases and J by 1 base, 11 bases remained unmatched. The CDR3 loop spans 18 amino acids. In germline, CDR1 is SGHTA, CDR2 FQGNSA. As DNA, the CDR3 is TGTGCCAGCAGCCTCAAAATACGACTAGCGGAGAACACCGGGGAGCTGTTTTTT. Its protein product is CASSLKIRLAENTGELFF. Combining the CDR3 with reference TRBV7-2 and TRBJ2-2 gives the whole variable domain GAGVSQSPSNKVTEKGKDVELRCDPISGHTALYWYRQSLGQGLEFLIYFQGNSAPDKSGLPSDRFSAERTGGSVSTLTIQRTQQEDSAVYLCASSLKIRLAENTGELFFGEGSRLTVL.

J is TRBJ2-5 and V is TRBV27, with 8 bases that match TRBD2. The CDR3 spans 15 residues. Losses at the gene ends were 6 bases for V and 4 bases for J; bases not matched to a gene: 10. The germline CDR1 and CDR2 sequences are MNHEY and SMNVEV (reference sequence). The CDR3 here is CASSVSGRRPETQYF. The CDR3 DNA reads TGTGCCAGCAGCGTAAGCGGGAGACGACCAGAGACCCAGTACTTC.